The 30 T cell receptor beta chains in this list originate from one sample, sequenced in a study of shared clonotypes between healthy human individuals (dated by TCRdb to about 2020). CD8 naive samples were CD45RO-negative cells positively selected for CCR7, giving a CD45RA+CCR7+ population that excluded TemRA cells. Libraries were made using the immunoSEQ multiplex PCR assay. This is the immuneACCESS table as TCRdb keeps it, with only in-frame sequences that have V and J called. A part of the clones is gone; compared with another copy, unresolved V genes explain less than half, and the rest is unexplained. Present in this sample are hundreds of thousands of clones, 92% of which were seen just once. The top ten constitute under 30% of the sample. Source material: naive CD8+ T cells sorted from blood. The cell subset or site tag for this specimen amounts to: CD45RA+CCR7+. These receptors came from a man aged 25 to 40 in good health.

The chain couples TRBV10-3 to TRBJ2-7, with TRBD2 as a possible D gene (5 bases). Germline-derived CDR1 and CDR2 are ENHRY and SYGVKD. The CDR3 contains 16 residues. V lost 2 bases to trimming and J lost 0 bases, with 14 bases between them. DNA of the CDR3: TGTGCCATCAGTGAGAGCGGCCCCACAACCTCCTACGAGCAGTACTTC. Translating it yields CAISESGPTTSYEQYF.

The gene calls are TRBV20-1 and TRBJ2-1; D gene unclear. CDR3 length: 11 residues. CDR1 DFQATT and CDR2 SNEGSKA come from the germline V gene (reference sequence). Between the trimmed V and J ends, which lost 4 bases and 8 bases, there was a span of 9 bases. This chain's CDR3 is CSATPAHEQFF. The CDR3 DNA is TGCAGTGCTACCCCAGCCCATGAGCAGTTCTTC.

As DNA, the CDR3 is TGTGCCACCGACAATGGGGATCAGCCCCAGCATTTT. Its protein is CATDNGDQPQHF. The chain carries TRBV6-6 and TRBJ1-5; D uncertain. Germline loops: CDR1 MNHNY, CDR2 SVGAGI (reference sequence). This CDR3 is built from 12 residues. V was pared by 10 bases and J by 5 bases, with 12 bases between.

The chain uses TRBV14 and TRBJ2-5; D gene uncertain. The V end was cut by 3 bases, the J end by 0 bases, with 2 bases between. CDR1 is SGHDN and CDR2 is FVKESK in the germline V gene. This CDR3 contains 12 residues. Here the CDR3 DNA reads TGTGCCAGCAGCCAGTACCAAGAGACCCAGTACTTC. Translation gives CASSQYQETQYF.

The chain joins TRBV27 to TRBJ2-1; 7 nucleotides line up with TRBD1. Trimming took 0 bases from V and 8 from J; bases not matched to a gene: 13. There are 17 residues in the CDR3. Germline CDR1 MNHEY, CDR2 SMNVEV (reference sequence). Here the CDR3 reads CASSLSASRVTGDEQFF. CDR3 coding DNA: TGTGCCAGCAGTTTATCGGCTAGTAGGGTAACAGGGGATGAGCAGTTCTTC.

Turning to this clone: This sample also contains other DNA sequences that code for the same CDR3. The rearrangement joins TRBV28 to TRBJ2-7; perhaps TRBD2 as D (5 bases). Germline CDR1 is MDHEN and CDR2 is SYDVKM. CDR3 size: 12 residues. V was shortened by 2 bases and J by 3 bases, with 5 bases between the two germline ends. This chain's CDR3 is CASSLRGYEQYF. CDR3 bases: TGTGCCAGCAGTTTACGGGGCTACGAGCAGTACTTC.

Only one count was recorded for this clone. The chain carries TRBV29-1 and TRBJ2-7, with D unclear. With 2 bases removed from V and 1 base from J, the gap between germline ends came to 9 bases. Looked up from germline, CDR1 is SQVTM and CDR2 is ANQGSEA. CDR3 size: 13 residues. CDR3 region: CSVETSDSYEQYF. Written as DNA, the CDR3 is TGCAGCGTTGAAACGTCGGATTCCTACGAGCAGTACTTC.

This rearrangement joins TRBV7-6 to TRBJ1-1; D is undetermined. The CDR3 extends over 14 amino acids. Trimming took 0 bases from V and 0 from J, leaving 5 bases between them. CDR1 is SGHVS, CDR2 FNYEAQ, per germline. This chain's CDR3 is CASSLAGMNTEAFF. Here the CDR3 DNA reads TGTGCCAGCAGCTTAGCAGGGATGAACACTGAAGCTTTCTTT.

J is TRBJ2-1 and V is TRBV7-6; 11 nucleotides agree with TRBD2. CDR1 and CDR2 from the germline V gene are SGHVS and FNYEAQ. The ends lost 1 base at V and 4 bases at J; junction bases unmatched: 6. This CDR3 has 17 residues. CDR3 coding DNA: TGTGCCAGCAGCTTAGAGGTGACTAGCGGGGTATACAATGAGCAGTTCTTC. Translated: CASSLEVTSGVYNEQFF.

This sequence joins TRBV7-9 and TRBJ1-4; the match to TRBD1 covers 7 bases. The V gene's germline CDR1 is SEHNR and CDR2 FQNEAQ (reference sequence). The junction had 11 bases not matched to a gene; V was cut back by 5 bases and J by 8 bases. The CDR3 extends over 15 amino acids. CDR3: CASSQRDRPYEKLFF. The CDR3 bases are TGTGCCAGCAGCCAGCGGGACAGACCCTACGAAAAACTGTTTTTT.

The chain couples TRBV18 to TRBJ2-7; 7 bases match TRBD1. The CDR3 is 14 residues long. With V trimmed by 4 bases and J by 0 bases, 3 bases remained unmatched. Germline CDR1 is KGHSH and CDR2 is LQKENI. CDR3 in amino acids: CASSRGQSSYEQYF. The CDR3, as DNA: TGTGCCAGCTCACGGGGACAGAGCTCCTACGAGCAGTACTTC. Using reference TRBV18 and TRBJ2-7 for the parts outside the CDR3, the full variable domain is NAGVMQNPRHLVRRRGQEARLRCSPMKGHSHVYWYRQLPEEGLKFMVYLQKENIIDESGMPKERFSAEFPKEGPSILRIQQVVRGDSAAYFCASSRGQSSYEQYFGPGTRLTVT.

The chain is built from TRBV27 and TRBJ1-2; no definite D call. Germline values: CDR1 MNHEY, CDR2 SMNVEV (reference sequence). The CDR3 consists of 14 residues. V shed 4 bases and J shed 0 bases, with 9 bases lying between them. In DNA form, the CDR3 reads TGTGCCAGCAGTTCCTATGTTTCTAACTATGGCTACACCTTC. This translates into CASSSYVSNYGYTF.

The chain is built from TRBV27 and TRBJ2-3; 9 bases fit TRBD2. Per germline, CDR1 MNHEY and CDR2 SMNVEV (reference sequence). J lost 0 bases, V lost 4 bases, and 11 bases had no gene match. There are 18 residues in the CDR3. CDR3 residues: CASSSRLADATSTDTQYF. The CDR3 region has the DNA TGTGCCAGCAGTTCCCGACTAGCGGACGCTACTAGCACAGATACGCAGTATTTT.

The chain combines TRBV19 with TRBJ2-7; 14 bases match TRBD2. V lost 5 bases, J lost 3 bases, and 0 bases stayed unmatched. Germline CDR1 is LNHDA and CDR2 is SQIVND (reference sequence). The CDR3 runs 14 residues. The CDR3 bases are TGTGCCAGTAGTGGACTAGCGGGAGGCTACGAGCAGTACTTC. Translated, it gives CASSGLAGGYEQYF.

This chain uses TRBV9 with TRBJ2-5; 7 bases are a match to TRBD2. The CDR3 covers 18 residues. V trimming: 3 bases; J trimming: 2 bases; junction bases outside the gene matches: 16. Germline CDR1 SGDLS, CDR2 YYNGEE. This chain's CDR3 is CASSALGGGGRGQETQYF. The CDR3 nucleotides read TGTGCCAGCAGCGCGCTTGGTGGGGGAGGGCGAGGGCAAGAGACCCAGTACTTC. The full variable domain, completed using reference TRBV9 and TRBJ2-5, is DSGVTQTPKHLITATGQRVTLRCSPRSGDLSVYWYQQSLDQGLQFLIQYYNGEERAKGNILERFSAQQFPDLHSELNLSSLELGDSALYFCASSALGGGGRGQETQYFGPGTRLLVL.

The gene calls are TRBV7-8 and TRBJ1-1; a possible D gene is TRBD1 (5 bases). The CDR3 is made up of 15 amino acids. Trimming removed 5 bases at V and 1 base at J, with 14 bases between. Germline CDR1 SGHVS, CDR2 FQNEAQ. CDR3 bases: TGTGCCAGCAGCCCGCTCGGGGCCTCGAACACTGAAGCTTTCTTT. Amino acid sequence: CASSPLGASNTEAFF.

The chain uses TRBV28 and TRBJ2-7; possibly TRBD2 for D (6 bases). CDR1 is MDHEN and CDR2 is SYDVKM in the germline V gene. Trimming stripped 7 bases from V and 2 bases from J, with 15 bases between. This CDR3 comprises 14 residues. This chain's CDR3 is CASTGGETAYEQYF. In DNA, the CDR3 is TGTGCCAGCACCGGCGGGGAGACAGCCTACGAGCAGTACTTC.

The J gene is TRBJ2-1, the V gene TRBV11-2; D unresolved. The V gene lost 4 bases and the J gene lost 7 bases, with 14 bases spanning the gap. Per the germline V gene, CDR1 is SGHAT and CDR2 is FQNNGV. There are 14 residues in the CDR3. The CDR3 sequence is CASSSTGSLNEQFF. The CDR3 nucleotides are TGTGCCAGCAGCTCCACCGGCAGCCTTAATGAGCAGTTCTTC.

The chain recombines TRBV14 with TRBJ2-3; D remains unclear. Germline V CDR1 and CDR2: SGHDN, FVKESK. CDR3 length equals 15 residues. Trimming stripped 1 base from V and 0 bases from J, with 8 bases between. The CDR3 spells CASSQAPASTDTQYF. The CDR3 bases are TGTGCCAGCAGCCAAGCGCCAGCCAGCACAGATACGCAGTATTTT.

The CDR3 DNA reads TGCAGCGTTGACCCATCTCCCGGGACTAGCGGCTCCTACAATGAGCAGTTCTTC. Its protein is CSVDPSPGTSGSYNEQFF. The chain uses TRBV29-1 and TRBJ2-1, with 11 nucleotides matching TRBD2. CDR3 length: 18 amino acids. Trimming removed 3 bases from V and 0 bases from J; junction bases left unmatched: 10. Germline V gene lookup returns CDR1 SQVTM and CDR2 ANQGSEA.

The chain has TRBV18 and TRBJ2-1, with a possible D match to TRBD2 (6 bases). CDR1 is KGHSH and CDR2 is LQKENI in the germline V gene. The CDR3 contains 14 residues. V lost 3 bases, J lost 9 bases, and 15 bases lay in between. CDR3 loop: CASSPGRETGEQFF. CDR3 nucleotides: TGTGCCAGCTCACCCGGTCGGGAGACTGGTGAGCAGTTCTTC.

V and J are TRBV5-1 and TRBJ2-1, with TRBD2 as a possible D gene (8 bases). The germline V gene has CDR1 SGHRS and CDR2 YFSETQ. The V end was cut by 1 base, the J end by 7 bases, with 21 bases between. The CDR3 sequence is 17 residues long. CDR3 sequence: CASSLSLTSGRGNEQFF. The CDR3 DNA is TGCGCCAGCAGCTTGAGCCTTACTAGCGGCAGGGGGAATGAGCAGTTCTTC.

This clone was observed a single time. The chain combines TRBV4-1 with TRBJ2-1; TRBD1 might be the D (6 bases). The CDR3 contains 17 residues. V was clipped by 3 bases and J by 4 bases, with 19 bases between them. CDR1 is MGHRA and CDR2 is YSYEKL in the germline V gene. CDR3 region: CASSQAGQPSEYNEQFF. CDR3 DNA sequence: TGCGCCAGCAGCCAGGCCGGACAGCCTTCCGAATACAATGAGCAGTTCTTC.

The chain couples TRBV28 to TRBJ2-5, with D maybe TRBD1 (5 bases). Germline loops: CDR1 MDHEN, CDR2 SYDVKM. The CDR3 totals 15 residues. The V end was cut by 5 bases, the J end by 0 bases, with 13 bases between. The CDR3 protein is CASSLSRVHQETQYF. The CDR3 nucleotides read TGTGCCAGCAGTCTGAGCAGGGTCCACCAAGAGACCCAGTACTTC. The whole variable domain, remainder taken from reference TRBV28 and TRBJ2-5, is DVKVTQSSRYLVKRTGEKVFLECVQDMDHENMFWYRQDPGLGLRLIYFSYDVKMKEKGDIPEGYSVSREKKERFSLILESASTNQTSMYLCASSLSRVHQETQYFGPGTRLLVL.

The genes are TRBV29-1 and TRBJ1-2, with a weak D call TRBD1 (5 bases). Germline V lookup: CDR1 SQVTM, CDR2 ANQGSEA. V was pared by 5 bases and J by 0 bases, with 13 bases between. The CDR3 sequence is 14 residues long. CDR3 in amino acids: CSVLDTQANYGYTF. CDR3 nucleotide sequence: TGCAGCGTTCTGGACACTCAAGCTAACTATGGCTACACCTTC.

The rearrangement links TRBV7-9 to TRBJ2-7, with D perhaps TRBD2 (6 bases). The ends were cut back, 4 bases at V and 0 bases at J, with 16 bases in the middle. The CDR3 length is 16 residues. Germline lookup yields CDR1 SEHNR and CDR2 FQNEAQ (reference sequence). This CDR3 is CASSSDLAPSSYEQYF. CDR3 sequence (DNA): TGTGCCAGCAGCTCAGACCTAGCGCCCAGCTCCTACGAGCAGTACTTC.

The CDR3 DNA reads TGTGCCAGCAGCAAGGGACATATGGGCAATCAGCCCCAGCATTTT. Translated, it gives CASSKGHMGNQPQHF. V gene TRBV13 combines with J gene TRBJ1-5, with D perhaps matching TRBD1 (6 bases). V shed 5 bases and J shed 2 bases, with 13 bases lying between them. This CDR3 contains 15 residues. Germline loops: CDR1 PRHDT, CDR2 FYEKMQ (reference sequence).

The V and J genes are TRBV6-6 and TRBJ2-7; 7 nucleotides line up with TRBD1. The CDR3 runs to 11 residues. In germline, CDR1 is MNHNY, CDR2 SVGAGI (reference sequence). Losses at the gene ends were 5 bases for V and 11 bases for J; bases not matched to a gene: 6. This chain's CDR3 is CASSPKGQKYF. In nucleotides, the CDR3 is TGTGCCAGCAGTCCTAAGGGACAGAAGTACTTC.

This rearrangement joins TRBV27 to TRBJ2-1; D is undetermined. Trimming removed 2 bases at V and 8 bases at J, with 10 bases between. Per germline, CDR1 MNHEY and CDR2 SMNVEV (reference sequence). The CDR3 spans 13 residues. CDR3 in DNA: TGTGCCAGCAGTTTACAAATAAATTATGAGCAGTTCTTC. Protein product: CASSLQINYEQFF.

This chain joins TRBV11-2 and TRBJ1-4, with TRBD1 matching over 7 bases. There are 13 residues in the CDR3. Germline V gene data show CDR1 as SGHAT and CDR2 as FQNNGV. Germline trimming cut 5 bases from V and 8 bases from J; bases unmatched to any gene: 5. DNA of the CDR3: TGTGCCAGCAGCCCGACAGGGCACGAAAAACTGTTTTTT. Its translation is CASSPTGHEKLFF.